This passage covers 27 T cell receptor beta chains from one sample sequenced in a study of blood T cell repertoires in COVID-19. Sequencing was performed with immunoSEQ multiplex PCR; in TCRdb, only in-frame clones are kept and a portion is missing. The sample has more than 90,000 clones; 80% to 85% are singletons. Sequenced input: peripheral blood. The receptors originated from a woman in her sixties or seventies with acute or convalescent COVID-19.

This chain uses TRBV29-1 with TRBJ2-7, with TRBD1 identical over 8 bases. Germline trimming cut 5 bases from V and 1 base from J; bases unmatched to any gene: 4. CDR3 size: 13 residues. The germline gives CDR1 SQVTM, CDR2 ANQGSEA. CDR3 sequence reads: CSVSRGPSYEQYF. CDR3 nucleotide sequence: TGCAGCGTTTCCAGGGGGCCGTCCTACGAGCAGTACTTC.

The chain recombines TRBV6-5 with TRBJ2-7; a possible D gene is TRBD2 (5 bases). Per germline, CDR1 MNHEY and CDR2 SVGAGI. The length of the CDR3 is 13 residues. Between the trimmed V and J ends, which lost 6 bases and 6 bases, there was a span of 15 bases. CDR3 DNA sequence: TGTGCCAGCAGCTTATCCGGGAAACCCGAGCAGTACTTC. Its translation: CASSLSGKPEQYF.

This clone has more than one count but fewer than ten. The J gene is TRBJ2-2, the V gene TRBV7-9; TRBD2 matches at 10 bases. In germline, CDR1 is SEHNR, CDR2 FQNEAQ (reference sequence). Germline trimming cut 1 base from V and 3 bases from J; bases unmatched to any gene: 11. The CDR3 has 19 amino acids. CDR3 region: CASSLVGASGRGDTGELFF. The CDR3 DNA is TGTGCCAGCAGCTTAGTGGGTGCTAGCGGGAGAGGCGACACCGGGGAGCTGTTTTTT.

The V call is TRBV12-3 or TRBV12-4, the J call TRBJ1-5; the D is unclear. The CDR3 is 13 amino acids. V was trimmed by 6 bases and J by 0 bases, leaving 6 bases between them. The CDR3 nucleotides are TGTGCCAGCAGGGACTATAGCAATCAGCCCCAGCATTTT. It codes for CASRDYSNQPQHF.

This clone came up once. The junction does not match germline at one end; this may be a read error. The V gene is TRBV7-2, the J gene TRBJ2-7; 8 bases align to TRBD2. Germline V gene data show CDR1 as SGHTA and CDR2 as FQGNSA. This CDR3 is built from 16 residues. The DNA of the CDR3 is TGTGTCAGCAGCTTAGCGGGACCGGGACTCTTTTACGAGCAGTACTTC. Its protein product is CVSSLAGPGLFYEQYF.

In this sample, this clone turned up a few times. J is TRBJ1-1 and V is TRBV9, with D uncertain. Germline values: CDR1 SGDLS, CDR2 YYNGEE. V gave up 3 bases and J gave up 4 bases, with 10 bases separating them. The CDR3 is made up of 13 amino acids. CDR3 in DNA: TGTGCCAGCAGCGAAGGAGTCGGCACTGAAGCTTTCTTT. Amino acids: CASSEGVGTEAFF.

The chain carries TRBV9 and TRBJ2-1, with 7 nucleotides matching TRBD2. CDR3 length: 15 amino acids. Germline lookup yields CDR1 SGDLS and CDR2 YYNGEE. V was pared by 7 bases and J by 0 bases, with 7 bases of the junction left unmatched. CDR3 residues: CASATSSGSYNEQFF. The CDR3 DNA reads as TGTGCCAGCGCAACGTCTAGCGGCTCCTACAATGAGCAGTTCTTC.

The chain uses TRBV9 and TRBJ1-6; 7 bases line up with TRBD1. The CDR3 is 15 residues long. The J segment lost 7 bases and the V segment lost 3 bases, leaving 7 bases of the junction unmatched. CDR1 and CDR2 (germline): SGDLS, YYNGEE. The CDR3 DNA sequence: TGTGCCAGCAGCGCCGCGGACAGGACAAATTCACCCCTCCACTTT. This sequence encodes CASSAADRTNSPLHF.

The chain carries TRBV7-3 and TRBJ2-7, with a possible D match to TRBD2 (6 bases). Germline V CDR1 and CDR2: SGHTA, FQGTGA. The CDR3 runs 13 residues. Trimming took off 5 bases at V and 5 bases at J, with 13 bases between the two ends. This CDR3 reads CASSPPGGNEQYF. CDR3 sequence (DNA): TGTGCCAGCAGCCCCCCCGGAGGGAACGAGCAGTACTTC.

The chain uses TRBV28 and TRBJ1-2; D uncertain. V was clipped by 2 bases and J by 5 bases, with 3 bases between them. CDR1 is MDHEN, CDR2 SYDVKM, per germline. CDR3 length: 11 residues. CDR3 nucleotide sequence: TGTGCCAGCAGTTTACAGTATGGCTACACCTTC. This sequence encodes CASSLQYGYTF.

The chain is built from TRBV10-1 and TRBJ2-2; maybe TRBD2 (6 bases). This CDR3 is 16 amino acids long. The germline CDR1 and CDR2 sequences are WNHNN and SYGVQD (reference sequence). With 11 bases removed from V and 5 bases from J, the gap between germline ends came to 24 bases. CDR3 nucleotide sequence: TGCGCCGGTCCTTCCCCCCTCGGCGGGGAGACCGGGGAGCTGTTTTTT. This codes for CAGPSPLGGETGELFF.

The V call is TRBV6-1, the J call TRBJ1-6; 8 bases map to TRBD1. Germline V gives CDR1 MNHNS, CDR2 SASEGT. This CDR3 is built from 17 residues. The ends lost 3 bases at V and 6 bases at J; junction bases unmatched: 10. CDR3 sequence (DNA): TGTGCCAGCAGTGACGTCCCCTGGACAGGGCCTAATTCACCCCTCCACTTT. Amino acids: CASSDVPWTGPNSPLHF.

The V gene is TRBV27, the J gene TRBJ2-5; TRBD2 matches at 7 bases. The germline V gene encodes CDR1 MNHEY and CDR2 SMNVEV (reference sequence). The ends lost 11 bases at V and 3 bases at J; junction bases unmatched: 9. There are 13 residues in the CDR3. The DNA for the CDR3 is TGTGCCGGTGGGAGGGAAGGAAAAGAGACCCAGTACTTC. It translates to CAGGREGKETQYF.

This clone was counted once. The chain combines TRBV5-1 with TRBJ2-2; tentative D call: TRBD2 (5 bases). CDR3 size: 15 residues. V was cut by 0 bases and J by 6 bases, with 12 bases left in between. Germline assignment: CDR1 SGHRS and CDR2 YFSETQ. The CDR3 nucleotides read TGCGCCAGCAGCTTGGAGGCGGGCCCACCCGGGGAGCTGTTTTTT. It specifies CASSLEAGPPGELFF. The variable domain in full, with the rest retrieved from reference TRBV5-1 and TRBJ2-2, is KAGVTQTPRYLIKTRGQQVTLSCSPISGHRSVSWYQQTPGQGLQFLFEYFSETQRNKGNFPGRFSGRQFSNSRSEMNVSTLELGDSALYLCASSLEAGPPGELFFGEGSRLTVL.

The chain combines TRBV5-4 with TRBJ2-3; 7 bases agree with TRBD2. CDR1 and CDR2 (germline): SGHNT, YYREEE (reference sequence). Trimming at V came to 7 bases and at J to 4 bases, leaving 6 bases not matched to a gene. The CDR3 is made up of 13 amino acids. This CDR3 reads CASGRLASDTQYF. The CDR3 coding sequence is TGTGCCAGCGGCCGACTAGCATCAGATACGCAGTATTTT.

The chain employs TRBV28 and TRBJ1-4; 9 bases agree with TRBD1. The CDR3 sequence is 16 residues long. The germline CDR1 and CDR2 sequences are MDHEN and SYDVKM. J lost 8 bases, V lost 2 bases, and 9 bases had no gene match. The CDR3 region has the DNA TGTGCCAGCAGTTTAAACAGGGGGCGAAATGAAGAAAAACTGTTTTTT. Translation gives CASSLNRGRNEEKLFF.

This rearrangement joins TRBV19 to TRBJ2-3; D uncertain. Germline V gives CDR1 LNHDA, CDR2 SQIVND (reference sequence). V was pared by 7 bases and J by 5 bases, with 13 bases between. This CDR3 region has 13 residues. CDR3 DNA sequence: TGTGCCAGTACCCCACCGACTGGAGATACGCAGTATTTT. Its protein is CASTPPTGDTQYF.

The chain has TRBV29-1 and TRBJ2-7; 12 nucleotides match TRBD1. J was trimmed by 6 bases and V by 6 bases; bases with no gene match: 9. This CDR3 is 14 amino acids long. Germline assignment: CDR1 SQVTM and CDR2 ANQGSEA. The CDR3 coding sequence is TGCAGCGTGCGAACCGGGACAGGGGGCTTCGAGCAGTACTTC. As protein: CSVRTGTGGFEQYF.

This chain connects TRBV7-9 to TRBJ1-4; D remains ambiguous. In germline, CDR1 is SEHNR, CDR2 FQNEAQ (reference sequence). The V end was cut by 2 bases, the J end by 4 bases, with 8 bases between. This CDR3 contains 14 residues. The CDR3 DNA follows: TGTGCCAGCAGCTTAAACGGGGATAATGAAAAACTGTTTTTT. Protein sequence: CASSLNGDNEKLFF.

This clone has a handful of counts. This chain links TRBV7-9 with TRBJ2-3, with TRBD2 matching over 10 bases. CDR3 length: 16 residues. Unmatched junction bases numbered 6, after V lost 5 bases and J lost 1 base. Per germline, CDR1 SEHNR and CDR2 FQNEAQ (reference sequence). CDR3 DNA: TGTGCCAGCAGCGCCCGTCTAGCGGGGGGCACAGATACGCAGTATTTT. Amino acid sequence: CASSARLAGGTDTQYF.

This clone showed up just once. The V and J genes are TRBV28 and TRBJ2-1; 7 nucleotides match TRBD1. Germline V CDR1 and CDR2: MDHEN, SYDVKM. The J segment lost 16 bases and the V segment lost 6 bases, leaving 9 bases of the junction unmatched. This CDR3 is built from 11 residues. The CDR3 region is CASRTGTALFF. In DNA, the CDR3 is TGTGCCAGCAGGACTGGGACAGCTCTTTTCTTC.

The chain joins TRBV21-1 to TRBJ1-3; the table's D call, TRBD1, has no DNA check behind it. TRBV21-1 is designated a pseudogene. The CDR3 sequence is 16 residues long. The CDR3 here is CASSAKNRGVGNTIYF. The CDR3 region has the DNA TGTGCCAGCAGCGCAAAGAACAGGGGAGTAGGAAACACCATATATTTT.

CDR3 residues: CASSYATGEGGYTF. The CDR3 bases are TGTGCCAGCAGTTACGCGACAGGGGAGGGCGGCTACACCTTC. The V and J genes are TRBV6-5 and TRBJ1-2, with TRBD1 matching over 8 bases. The germline gives CDR1 MNHEY, CDR2 SVGAGI. The V gene end was trimmed by 2 bases and the J gene end by 8 bases; junction bases not matched to a gene: 7. CDR3 length: 14 residues.

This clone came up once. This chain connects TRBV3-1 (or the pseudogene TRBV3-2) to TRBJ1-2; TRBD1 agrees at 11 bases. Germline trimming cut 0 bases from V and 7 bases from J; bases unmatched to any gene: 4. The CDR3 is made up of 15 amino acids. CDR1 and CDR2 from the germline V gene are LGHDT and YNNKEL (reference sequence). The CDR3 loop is CASSQEGQGASGYTF. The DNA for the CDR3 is TGTGCCAGCAGCCAAGAAGGACAGGGGGCTAGTGGCTACACCTTC.

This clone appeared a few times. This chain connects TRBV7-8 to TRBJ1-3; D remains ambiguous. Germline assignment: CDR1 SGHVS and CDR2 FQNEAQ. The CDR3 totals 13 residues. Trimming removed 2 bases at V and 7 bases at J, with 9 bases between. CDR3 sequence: CASSLPPGNTIYF. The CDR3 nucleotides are TGTGCCAGCAGCTTACCGCCGGGGAACACCATATATTTT. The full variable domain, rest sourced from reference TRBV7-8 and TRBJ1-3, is GAGVSQSPRYKVAKRGQDVALRCDPISGHVSLFWYQQALGQGPEFLTYFQNEAQLDKSGLPSDRFFAERPEGSVSTLKIQRTQQEDSAVYLCASSLPPGNTIYFGEGSWLTVV.

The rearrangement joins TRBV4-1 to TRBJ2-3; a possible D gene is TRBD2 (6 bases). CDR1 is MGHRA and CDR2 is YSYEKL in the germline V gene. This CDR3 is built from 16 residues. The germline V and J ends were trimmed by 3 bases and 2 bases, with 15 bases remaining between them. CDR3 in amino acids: CASSQASALPTDTQYF. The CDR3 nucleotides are TGCGCCAGCAGCCAGGCTAGCGCCCTCCCCACAGATACGCAGTATTTT.

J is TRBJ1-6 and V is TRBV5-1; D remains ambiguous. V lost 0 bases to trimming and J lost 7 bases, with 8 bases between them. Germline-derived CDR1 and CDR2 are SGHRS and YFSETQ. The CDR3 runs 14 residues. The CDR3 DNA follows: TGCGCCAGCAGCTTGGACGGAGCCAATTCACCCCTCCACTTT. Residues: CASSLDGANSPLHF.